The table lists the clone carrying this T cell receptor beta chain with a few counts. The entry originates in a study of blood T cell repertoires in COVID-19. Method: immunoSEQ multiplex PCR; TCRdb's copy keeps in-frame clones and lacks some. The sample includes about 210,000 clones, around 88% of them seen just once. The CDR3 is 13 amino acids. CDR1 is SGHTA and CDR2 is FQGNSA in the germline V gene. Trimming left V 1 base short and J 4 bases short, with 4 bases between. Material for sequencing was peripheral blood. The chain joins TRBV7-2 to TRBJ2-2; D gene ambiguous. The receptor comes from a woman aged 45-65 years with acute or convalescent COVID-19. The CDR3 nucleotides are TGTGCCAGCAGCTTAGGGCCCACCGGGGAGCTGTTTTTT. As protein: CASSLGPTGELFF.